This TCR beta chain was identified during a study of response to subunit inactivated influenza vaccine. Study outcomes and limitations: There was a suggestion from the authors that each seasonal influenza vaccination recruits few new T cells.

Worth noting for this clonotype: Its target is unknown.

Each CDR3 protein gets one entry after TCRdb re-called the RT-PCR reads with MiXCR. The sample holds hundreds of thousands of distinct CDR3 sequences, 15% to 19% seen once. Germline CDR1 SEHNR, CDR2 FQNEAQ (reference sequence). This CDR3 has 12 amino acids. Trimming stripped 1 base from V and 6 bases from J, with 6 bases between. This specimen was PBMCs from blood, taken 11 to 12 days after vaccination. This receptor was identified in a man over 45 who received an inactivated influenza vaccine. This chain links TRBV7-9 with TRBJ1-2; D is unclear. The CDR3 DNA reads TGTGCCAGCAGCTTAGATGGGCATGGCTACACCTTC. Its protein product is CASSLDGHGYTF.